Sequencing of this TCR beta chain was carried out in a study of early T cells in non-severe SARS-CoV-2 infection. Background on the study: Chains were unpaired, as sequencing was done on bulk RNA from unsorted whole blood. Study-level findings and limits: Missing private and CD4 specificities, VDJdb matching favored anti-spike CD8 responses.

Notes on this clonotype: Its antigen is not identified.

The TCR library protocol attached unique molecular identifiers to the individual cDNA molecules. TCRdb used MiXCR to reprocess the 5' RACE reads, holding one entry per CDR3 protein. Here the sample spans 55,000 to 70,000 distinct CDR3 sequences, 11% being singletons. The sequence was obtained from an adult who was a healthcare worker with PCR-confirmed SARS-CoV-2 infection or an uninfected control (not recorded which). The sequenced sample consisted of whole blood.

CDR3 protein: CASTLGGFGEKLFF. CDR3 nucleotide sequence: TGTGCCAGCACCCTCGGTGGGTTTGGAGAAAAACTGTTTTTT. The V gene is TRBV12-3 or TRBV12-4, the J gene TRBJ1-4, with unresolved D. The V end lost 7 bases, the J end lost 8 bases, and 17 bases lay between the germline ends. The CDR3 covers 14 residues.